This TCR beta chain was found in a study of shared clonotypes between healthy human individuals. A few counts support this clone. Per the germline V gene, CDR1 is SGHDN and CDR2 is FVKESK. CDR3 length: 13 amino acids. The V and J ends lost 0 bases and 7 bases respectively, with 7 bases between them. Assay used: immunoSEQ multiplex PCR; TCRdb lists only in-frame clones, some missing. The table records about 680,000 clones, 55% to 85% of them present only once. The source is a woman aged 25 to 39 in good health. Sequenced sample: memory CD4+ T cells sorted from blood. The subset was: CD45RA-negative fraction. This sequence joins TRBV14 and TRBJ2-1; the D call may be TRBD1 or TRBD2 (5 bases each). The CDR3 protein is CASSQDWGNEQFF. DNA for the CDR3: TGTGCCAGCAGCCAAGACTGGGGGAATGAGCAGTTCTTC. Full variable domain (rest looked up from reference TRBV14 and TRBJ2-1): EAGVTQFPSHSVIEKGQTVTLRCDPISGHDNLYWYRRVMGKEIKFLLHFVKESKQDESGMPNNRFLAERTGGTYSTLKVQPAELEDSGVYFCASSQDWGNEQFFGPGTRLTVL.